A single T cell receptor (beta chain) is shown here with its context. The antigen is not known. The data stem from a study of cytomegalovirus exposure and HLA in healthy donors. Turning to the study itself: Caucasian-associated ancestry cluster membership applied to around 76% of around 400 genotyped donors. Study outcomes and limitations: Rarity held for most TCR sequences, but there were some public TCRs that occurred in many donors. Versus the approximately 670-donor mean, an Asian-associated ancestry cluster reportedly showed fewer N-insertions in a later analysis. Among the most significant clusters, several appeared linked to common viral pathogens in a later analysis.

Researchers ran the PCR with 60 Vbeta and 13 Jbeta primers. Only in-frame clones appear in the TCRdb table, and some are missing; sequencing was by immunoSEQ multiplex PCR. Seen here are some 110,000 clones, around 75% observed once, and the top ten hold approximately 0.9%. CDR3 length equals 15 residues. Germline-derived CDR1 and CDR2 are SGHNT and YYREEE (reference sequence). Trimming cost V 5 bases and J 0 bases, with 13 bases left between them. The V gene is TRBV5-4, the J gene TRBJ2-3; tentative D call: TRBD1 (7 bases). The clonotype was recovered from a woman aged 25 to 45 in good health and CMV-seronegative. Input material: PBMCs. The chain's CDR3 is CASRQTGTSTDTQYF. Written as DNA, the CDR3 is TGTGCCAGCAGACAGACAGGGACTAGCACAGATACGCAGTATTTT.